This T cell receptor beta chain was obtained from a study of human T cells and chemical hapten exposure. Overall study context: The study traced per-sample TCR yield variation mainly to small differences in pooled library volumes. Overall study results and limits: TCRs exceeding a frequency of 1 in 1000 stayed unchanged under DPC sensitization. While controls formed fewer of them, expanded TCRs formed significantly more large CDR3 similarity clusters.

Trimming cost V 6 bases and J 6 bases; bases outside gene matches: 8. From germline, CDR1 is MNHEY and CDR2 SMNVEV (reference sequence). The CDR3 is 15 amino acids. This clonotype was seen at least ten times. The antigen is unknown. From the RACE reads, TCRdb called clonotypes with MiXCR, one entry per CDR3 protein. The data contain 70,000 to 95,000 distinct CDR3 sequences, about 6.6% of them singletons. Specified time point: patch test 2, 6 weeks after DPC sensitization. The treatment is: therapeutic diphenylcyclopropenone sensitization with weekly scalp DPC. This specimen consisted of whole blood, obtained in connection with sensitization to the hapten diphenylcyclopropenone (DPC). This chain joins TRBV27 and TRBJ1-6, with 7 bases fitting TRBD1. The source of this sequence is a woman younger than 45 with alopecia areata. Some clones in this sample may be carry-over from other donors' samples. CDR3 residues: CASSSPGQSNSPLHF. The CDR3 DNA sequence: TGTGCCAGCAGCTCGCCGGGACAGTCTAATTCACCCCTCCACTTT.